This entry is about one T cell receptor beta chain. This entry belongs to a study of blood T cell repertoires in COVID-19. Study information: Samples taken during acute and convalescent COVID-19 were collected in the United States, Italy and Spain. From T cells, B-cell-depleted T cells, or PBMCs came the material, which was cDNA or gDNA.

CDR3 size: 15 residues. V lost 4 bases to trimming and J lost 1 base; unmatched junction nucleotides: 5. The germline V gene encodes CDR1 SGHRS and CDR2 YFSETQ. TCRdb keeps only in-frame clones here, not all; method: immunoSEQ multiplex PCR. This table holds 150,000 or so clones, 82% found once. The sample comprised peripheral blood. The chain recombines TRBV5-1 with TRBJ2-7; 10 nucleotides match TRBD1. This sequence was found in a woman between 40 and 50 years old with COVID-19, enrolled during active disease. The CDR3 DNA sequence: TGCGCCAGCAGCCGCGGGACAGGGGCATCCTACGAGCAGTACTTC. This gives the protein CASSRGTGASYEQYF.